This record looks at one TCR beta chain sequence and its context. This sample was taken from a study of cytomegalovirus exposure and HLA in healthy donors. The CDR3 length is 12 residues. In germline, CDR1 is SGHVS, CDR2 FQNEAQ. Trimming left V 1 base short and J 15 bases short, with 13 bases between. Vbeta (60) and Jbeta (13) primers were used in the PCR. Clones were read by immunoSEQ multiplex PCR, and TCRdb kept only the in-frame ones, dropping some. The table lists 80,000 to 95,000 clones, roughly 67% of them singletons. This TCR derives from a human donor in good health. The rearrangement joins TRBV7-8 to TRBJ2-1, with D perhaps TRBD1 (6 bases). Material: PBMCs. The chain's CDR3 is CASSLVLGGRFF. CDR3 DNA: TGTGCCAGCAGCTTAGTCTTAGGGGGACGGTTCTTC. Full variable domain (rest looked up from reference TRBV7-8 and TRBJ2-1): GAGVSQSPRYKVAKRGQDVALRCDPISGHVSLFWYQQALGQGPEFLTYFQNEAQLDKSGLPSDRFFAERPEGSVSTLKIQRTQQEDSAVYLCASSLVLGGRFFGPGTRLTVL.